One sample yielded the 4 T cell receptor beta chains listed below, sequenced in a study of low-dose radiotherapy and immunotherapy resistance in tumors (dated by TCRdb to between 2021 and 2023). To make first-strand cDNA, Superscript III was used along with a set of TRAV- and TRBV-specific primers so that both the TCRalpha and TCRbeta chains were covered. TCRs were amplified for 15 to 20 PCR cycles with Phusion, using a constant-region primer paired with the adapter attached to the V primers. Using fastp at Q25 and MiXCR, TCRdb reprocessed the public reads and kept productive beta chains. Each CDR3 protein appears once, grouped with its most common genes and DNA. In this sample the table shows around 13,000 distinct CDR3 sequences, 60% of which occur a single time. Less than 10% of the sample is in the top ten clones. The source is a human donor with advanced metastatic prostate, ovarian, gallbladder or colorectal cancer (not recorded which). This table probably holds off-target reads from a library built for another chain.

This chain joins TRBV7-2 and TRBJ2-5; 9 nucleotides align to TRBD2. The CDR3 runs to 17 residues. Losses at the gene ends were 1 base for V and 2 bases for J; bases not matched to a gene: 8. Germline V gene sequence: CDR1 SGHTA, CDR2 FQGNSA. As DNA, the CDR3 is TGTGCCAGCAGCTTAGATCGGCTAGCGGGGTTACAAGAGACCCAGTACTTC. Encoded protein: CASSLDRLAGLQETQYF. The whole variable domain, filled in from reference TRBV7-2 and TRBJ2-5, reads GAGVSQSPSNKVTEKGKDVELRCDPISGHTALYWYRQSLGQGLEFLIYFQGNSAPDKSGLPSDRFSAERTGGSVSTLTIQRTQQEDSAVYLCASSLDRLAGLQETQYFGPGTRLLVL.

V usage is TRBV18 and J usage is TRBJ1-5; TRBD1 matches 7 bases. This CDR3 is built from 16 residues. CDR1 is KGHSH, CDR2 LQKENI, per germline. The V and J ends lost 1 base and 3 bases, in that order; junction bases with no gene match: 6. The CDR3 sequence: CASSPREQGFNQPQHF. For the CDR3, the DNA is TGTGCCAGCTCACCACGAGAACAGGGGTTCAATCAGCCCCAGCATTTT.

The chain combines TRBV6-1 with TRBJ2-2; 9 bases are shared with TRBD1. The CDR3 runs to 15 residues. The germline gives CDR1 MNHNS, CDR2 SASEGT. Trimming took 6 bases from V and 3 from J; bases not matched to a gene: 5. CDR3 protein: CASSLQGAYTGELFF. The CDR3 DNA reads TGTGCCAGCAGCTTACAGGGGGCATACACCGGGGAGCTGTTTTTT.

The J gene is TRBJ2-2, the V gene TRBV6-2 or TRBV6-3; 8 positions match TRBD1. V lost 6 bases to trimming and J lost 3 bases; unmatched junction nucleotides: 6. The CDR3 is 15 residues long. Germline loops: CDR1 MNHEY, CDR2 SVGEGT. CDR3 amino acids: CASSPPDRDTGELFF. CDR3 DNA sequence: TGTGCCAGCAGCCCTCCGGACAGGGACACCGGGGAGCTGTTTTTT.